Included here is one T cell receptor beta chain sequence, with context. The data were taken from a study of prognosis after radiotherapy for stage I lung cancer. Multiplex PCR in two rounds served to amplify TCR beta CDR3 from genomic DNA. Individual primers that were specific to each TRBV and TRBJ gene served in first-round PCR. TCRdb passed the multiplex PCR reads through MiXCR, listing each CDR3 protein once. Among about 20,000 distinct CDR3 sequences, around 44% were seen once, and the ten largest hold about two fifths. Germline CDR1 and CDR2: SGHTA and FQGNSA. There are 15 residues in the CDR3. With V trimmed by 1 base and J by 6 bases, 6 bases remained unmatched.

Sequences were derived from PBMCs, sampled before or after stereotactic body radiation therapy (not recorded which). The TCR originated in a donor over 45 with non-small cell lung cancer. The J gene is TRBJ2-7, the V gene TRBV7-2; 10 bases line up with TRBD1. The chain's CDR3 is CASSLVGQGMSEQYF. CDR3 sequence (DNA): TGTGCCAGCAGCTTAGTGGGACAGGGGATGAGCGAGCAGTACTTC.